These 23 T cell receptor beta chains were sequenced from one sample in a study of blood T cell repertoires in COVID-19. The table came from immunoSEQ multiplex PCR; TCRdb's copy has only in-frame clones and leaves some out. Among about 230,000 clones listed, around 83% were seen once. The sequenced material came from peripheral blood. Source of these receptors: a woman between 40 and 55 years old who had recovered from COVID-19.

The rearrangement links TRBV7-2 to TRBJ2-6; D call uncertain. The germline V and J ends were trimmed by 2 bases and 4 bases, with 3 bases remaining between them. Germline CDR1 and CDR2: SGHTA and FQGNSA. The CDR3 contains 13 residues. This chain's CDR3 is CASSLPGANVLTF. The DNA for the CDR3 is TGTGCCAGCAGCTTACCAGGGGCCAACGTCCTGACTTTC.

The V gene is TRBV27, the J gene TRBJ1-1; D is possibly TRBD1 (6 bases). Trimming cost V 2 bases and J 10 bases, with 17 bases left between them. CDR3 length equals 14 residues. In germline, CDR1 is MNHEY, CDR2 SMNVEV (reference sequence). The CDR3 bases are TGTGCCAGCAGTTTAAACCGACAGGAAGGAAGAGCTTTCTTT. It translates to CASSLNRQEGRAFF.

The rearrangement joins TRBV5-1 to TRBJ2-7, with TRBD1 matching over 9 bases. CDR1 and CDR2 (germline): SGHRS, YFSETQ. V dropped 4 bases and J dropped 6; count of bases not matched to a gene: 5. The CDR3 spans 13 residues. CDR3 bases: TGCGCCAGCAGCACCGGACAGGGGACCGAGCAGTACTTC. Translated, it gives CASSTGQGTEQYF.

The chain couples TRBV7-2 to TRBJ1-4, with D uncertain. Trimming pared 4 bases from V and 0 bases from J, leaving 6 bases between. There are 14 residues in the CDR3. Germline lookup yields CDR1 SGHTA and CDR2 FQGNSA. The CDR3 here is CASSSYATNEKLFF. The CDR3 nucleotides are TGTGCCAGCAGCTCGTATGCAACTAATGAAAAACTGTTTTTT.

This clone has just a few counts. V usage is TRBV4-2 and J usage is TRBJ1-2; 9 bases fit TRBD1. Germline trimming cut 0 bases from V and 4 bases from J; bases unmatched to any gene: 6. This CDR3 has 16 amino acids. Germline CDR1 reads LGHNA; CDR2 reads YNFKEQ. DNA of the CDR3: TGTGCCAGCAGCCAAGATCGGATGGACAGGGGCTATGGCTACACCTTC. This codes for CASSQDRMDRGYGYTF.

This chain uses TRBV5-1 with TRBJ2-5; the match to TRBD2 covers 11 bases. Germline lookup yields CDR1 SGHRS and CDR2 YFSETQ. This CDR3 region has 16 residues. V lost 4 bases and J lost 4; bases outside the gene matches: 9. Here the CDR3 DNA reads TGCGCCAGCAGCCTGACGATAGCGGGGGGGCGAGAGACCCAGTACTTC. Translating it yields CASSLTIAGGRETQYF.

V usage is TRBV4-3 and J usage is TRBJ1-2; TRBD1 is a possible D gene (5 bases). The CDR3 has 13 residues. Germline assignment: CDR1 LGHNA and CDR2 YSLEER. V gave up 0 bases and J gave up 5 bases, with 7 bases separating them. This CDR3 reads CASSQDRGYGYTF. In DNA, the CDR3 is TGCGCCAGCAGCCAAGATAGGGGTTATGGCTACACCTTC.

This rearrangement joins TRBV9 to TRBJ2-2; 7 bases match TRBD2. The length of the CDR3 is 13 residues. The junction had 1 base not matched to a gene; V was cut back by 4 bases and J by 4 bases. The germline CDR1 and CDR2 sequences are SGDLS and YYNGEE. CDR3 protein: CASSPSGTGELFF. For the CDR3, the DNA is TGTGCCAGCAGCCCTAGCGGCACCGGGGAGCTGTTTTTT.

This chain links TRBV28 with TRBJ2-1; D may be TRBD1 (6 bases). V lost 7 bases, J lost 6 bases, and 16 bases lay in between. The CDR3 length is 14 residues. Germline CDR1 and CDR2: MDHEN and SYDVKM. CDR3 loop: CASTTPDRPNEQFF. In nucleotides, the CDR3 is TGTGCCAGCACCACCCCGGACAGACCCAATGAGCAGTTCTTC.

J is TRBJ1-1 and V is TRBV27; 7 bases match TRBD1. V lost 6 bases, J lost 4 bases, and 17 bases stayed unmatched. The CDR3 runs 17 residues. The germline V gene has CDR1 MNHEY and CDR2 SMNVEV (reference sequence). The CDR3 region is CASRVKQGSDISTEAFF. The CDR3, as DNA: TGTGCCAGCAGGGTTAAACAGGGGAGTGATATCAGCACTGAAGCTTTCTTT.

This clone was seen only a few times. This rearrangement joins TRBV3-1 (or the pseudogene TRBV3-2) to TRBJ1-4, with D maybe TRBD1 (5 bases). Trimming pared 6 bases from V and 7 bases from J, leaving 21 bases between. CDR3 length: 16 residues. Per the germline V gene, CDR1 is LGHDT and CDR2 is YNNKEL (reference sequence). CDR3 sequence: CASSQRQGSGSEKLFF. DNA of the CDR3: TGTGCCAGCAGTCAGAGGCAGGGTAGCGGGAGTGAAAAACTGTTTTTT.

J is TRBJ1-4 and V is TRBV5-5; no clear D. Per germline, CDR1 SGHKS and CDR2 YYEKEE (reference sequence). The CDR3 has 14 residues. Trimming shortened V by 0 bases and J by 4 bases, and 7 bases separated the two germline ends. DNA for the CDR3: TGTGCCAGCAGCTTGGGAGAGATTAATGAAAAACTGTTTTTT. It codes for CASSLGEINEKLFF.

The chain employs TRBV6-5 and TRBJ2-2; no firm D call. The V and J ends lost 6 bases and 3 bases respectively, with 8 bases between them. The germline gives CDR1 MNHEY, CDR2 SVGAGI. The CDR3 length is 13 residues. CDR3 protein: CASRNQDTGELFF. Here the CDR3 DNA reads TGTGCCAGCAGGAACCAGGACACCGGGGAGCTGTTTTTT.

The chain is built from TRBV9 and TRBJ2-5; TRBD2 matches 8 bases. The CDR3 contains 17 residues. Looked up from germline, CDR1 is SGDLS and CDR2 is YYNGEE. The V segment lost 0 bases and the J segment 4 bases; nucleotides outside the gene matches: 11. Written as DNA, the CDR3 is TGTGCCAGCAGCGTAGTATCATCCGGGGGGGCTTTAGAGACCCAGTACTTC. This sequence encodes CASSVVSSGGALETQYF. The variable domain in full, completed from reference TRBV9 and TRBJ2-5, reads DSGVTQTPKHLITATGQRVTLRCSPRSGDLSVYWYQQSLDQGLQFLIQYYNGEERAKGNILERFSAQQFPDLHSELNLSSLELGDSALYFCASSVVSSGGALETQYFGPGTRLLVL.

The chain combines TRBV6-6 with TRBJ1-1; D may be TRBD1 (5 bases). Per germline, CDR1 MNHNY and CDR2 SVGAGI (reference sequence). The germline V and J ends were trimmed by 5 bases and 3 bases, with 16 bases remaining between them. CDR3 length: 15 amino acids. The CDR3 DNA sequence: TGTGCCAGCAGTCCTATCAGGGACTTTGACACTGAAGCTTTCTTT. Residues: CASSPIRDFDTEAFF.

The V call is TRBV11-2, the J call TRBJ1-1; 8 bases are a match to TRBD1. V trimming: 3 bases; J trimming: 2 bases; junction bases outside the gene matches: 5. The CDR3 is 15 amino acids. Germline CDR1 reads SGHAT; CDR2 reads FQNNGV. The DNA for the CDR3 is TGTGCCAGCAGCTTTGACAGGGGCAGTAACACTGAAGCTTTCTTT. Amino acid sequence: CASSFDRGSNTEAFF. Filled out from reference TRBV11-2 and TRBJ1-1, the complete variable domain reads EAGVAQSPRYKIIEKRQSVAFWCNPISGHATLYWYQQILGQGPKLLIQFQNNGVVDDSQLPKDRFSAERLKGVDSTLKIQPAKLEDSAVYLCASSFDRGSNTEAFFGQGTRLTVV.

The J gene is TRBJ2-5, the V gene TRBV19, with TRBD2 matching 7 bases. CDR3 length: 12 residues. After removal of 10 bases from V and 5 bases from J, the junction contained 7 bases not matched to a gene. Germline V gene lookup returns CDR1 LNHDA and CDR2 SQIVND (reference sequence). CDR3 in DNA: TGTGCCACCTACGGGGGGTGGGAGACCCAGTACTTC. This gives the protein CATYGGWETQYF.

This sequence joins TRBV5-3 and TRBJ1-2; D gene unclear. TRBV5-3 is an ORF, and what it does is uncertain. This CDR3 comprises 17 residues. Trimming took off 0 bases at V and 0 bases at J, with 15 bases between the two ends. CDR3 protein: CARSLVLSGKANYGYTF. CDR3 in DNA: TGTGCCAGAAGCTTGGTCCTATCGGGGAAAGCTAACTATGGCTACACCTTC.

The chain is built from TRBV11-2 and TRBJ2-5, with 7 bases identical to TRBD1. Germline CDR1 SGHAT, CDR2 FQNNGV. The CDR3 runs to 18 residues. V trimming: 4 bases; J trimming: 5 bases; junction bases outside the gene matches: 19. CDR3 nucleotide sequence: TGTGCCAGCAGCTCTTCCGTCGACAGGGCCATAATCCAGGAGACCCAGTACTTC. It translates to CASSSSVDRAIIQETQYF.

This sequence joins TRBV6-6 and TRBJ2-1, with 10 bases aligning to TRBD2. Germline V lookup: CDR1 MNHNY, CDR2 SVGAGI (reference sequence). The CDR3 is made up of 16 amino acids. The trim removed 2 bases at V and 9 bases at J, leaving 10 bases unmatched. The CDR3 reads CASSYPGTSVRGEQFF. The CDR3 DNA is TGTGCCAGCAGTTACCCCGGGACTAGCGTACGAGGTGAGCAGTTCTTC.

Notes on this clone: The junction and the germline gene differ at one end; a read error may be behind it. The chain recombines TRBV2 with TRBJ1-2, with TRBD1 identical over 11 bases. The CDR3 runs to 20 residues. Germline values: CDR1 SNHLY, CDR2 FYNNEI. CDR3 in DNA: TGTGCCAGCAGTGACAATGGACAGGGGGCCCGCTCCGTACTATACTATGACTACACCTTC. Encoded protein: CASSDNGQGARSVLYYDYTF.

This clone was recorded a few times. CDR3 nucleotides: TGTGCCAGCAGTTTAAAGCCGGGACAGGGACTCTACGAGCAGTACTTC. This codes for CASSLKPGQGLYEQYF. The chain has TRBV27 and TRBJ2-7, with 9 bases that match TRBD1. J gave up 3 bases and V 2 bases, and 8 bases lay outside the gene matches. Germline CDR1 MNHEY, CDR2 SMNVEV (reference sequence). The CDR3 is made up of 16 amino acids.

This clone was detected only once. The V call is TRBV12-3 or TRBV12-4, the J call TRBJ2-3; no firm D call. The CDR3 sequence is 12 residues long. V was pared by 5 bases and J by 4 bases, with 7 bases between. CDR3 protein: CASSPESDTQYF. The CDR3 DNA reads as TGTGCCAGCAGTCCGGAGTCAGATACGCAGTATTTT.